The following is a TCR beta chain sequence with its context. This entry comes from a study of graft-versus-host responses after intestinal transplantation. Produced via immunoSEQ multiplex PCR; TCRdb's table is partial and in-frame only. The sample contains approximately 28,000 clones, 90% to 95% of which appear only once. This TCR came from a human patient who received an intestinal transplant, so some T cells may come from the graft donor. The specimen was PBMCs, collected approximately 69 days after intestinal transplant.

The CDR3 region has the DNA TGTGCCAGTGCACCCACACGCGGAGGGGGATCGGAGACCCAGTACTTC. The encoded protein is CASAPTRGGGSETQYF. This chain links TRBV5-6 with TRBJ2-5; D may correspond to TRBD1 or TRBD2 (6 bases each). Germline V gene lookup returns CDR1 SGHDT and CDR2 YYEEEE. The CDR3 length is 16 residues. V was trimmed by 8 bases and J by 5 bases, leaving 25 bases between them.